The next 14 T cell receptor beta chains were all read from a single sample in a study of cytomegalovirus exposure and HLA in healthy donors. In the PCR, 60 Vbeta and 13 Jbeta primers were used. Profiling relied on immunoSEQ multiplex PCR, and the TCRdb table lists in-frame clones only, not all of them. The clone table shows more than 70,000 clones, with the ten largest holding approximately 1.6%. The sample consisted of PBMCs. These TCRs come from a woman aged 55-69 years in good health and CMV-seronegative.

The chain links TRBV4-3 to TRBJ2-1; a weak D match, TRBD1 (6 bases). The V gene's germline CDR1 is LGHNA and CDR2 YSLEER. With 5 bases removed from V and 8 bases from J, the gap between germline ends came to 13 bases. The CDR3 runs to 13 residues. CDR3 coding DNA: TGCGCCAGCAGCAGTCGACAGGCCGATGAGCAGTTCTTC. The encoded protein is CASSSRQADEQFF.

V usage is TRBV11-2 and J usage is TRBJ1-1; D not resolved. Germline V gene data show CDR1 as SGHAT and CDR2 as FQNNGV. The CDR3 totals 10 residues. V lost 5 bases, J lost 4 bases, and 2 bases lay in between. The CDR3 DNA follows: TGTGCCAGCAGCCGCACTGAAGCTTTCTTT. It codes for CASSRTEAFF.

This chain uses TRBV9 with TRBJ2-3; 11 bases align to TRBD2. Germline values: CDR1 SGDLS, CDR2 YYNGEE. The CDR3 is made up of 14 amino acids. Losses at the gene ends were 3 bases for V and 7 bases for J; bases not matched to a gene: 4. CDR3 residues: CASSDGTSGNTQYF. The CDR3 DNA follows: TGTGCCAGCAGCGACGGGACTAGCGGTAATACGCAGTATTTT. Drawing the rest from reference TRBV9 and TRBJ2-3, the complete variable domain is DSGVTQTPKHLITATGQRVTLRCSPRSGDLSVYWYQQSLDQGLQFLIQYYNGEERAKGNILERFSAQQFPDLHSELNLSSLELGDSALYFCASSDGTSGNTQYFGPGTRLTVL.

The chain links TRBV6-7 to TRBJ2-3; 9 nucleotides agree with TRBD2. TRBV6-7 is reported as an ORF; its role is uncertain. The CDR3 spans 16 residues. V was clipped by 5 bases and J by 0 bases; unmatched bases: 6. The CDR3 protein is CASSTPTSGSTDTQYF. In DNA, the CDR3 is TGTGCCAGCAGTACCCCGACTAGCGGAAGCACAGATACGCAGTATTTT.

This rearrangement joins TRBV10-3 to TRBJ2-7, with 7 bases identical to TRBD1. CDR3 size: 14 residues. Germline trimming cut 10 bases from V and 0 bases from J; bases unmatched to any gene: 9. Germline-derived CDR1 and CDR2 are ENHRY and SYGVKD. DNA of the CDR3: TGTGCCACCCGGCCGGGACAGAACTCCTACGAGCAGTACTTC. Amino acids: CATRPGQNSYEQYF.

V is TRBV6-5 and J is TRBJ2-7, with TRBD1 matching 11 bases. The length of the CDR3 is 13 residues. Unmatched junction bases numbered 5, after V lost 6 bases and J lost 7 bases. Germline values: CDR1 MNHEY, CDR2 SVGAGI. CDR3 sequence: CASSQGQGGEQYF. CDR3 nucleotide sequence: TGTGCCAGCAGCCAGGGACAGGGGGGTGAGCAGTACTTC.

CDR3 coding DNA: TGTGCCAGCAGCTTAGGGGCAGGGGGCTATGAAAAACTGTTTTTT. Protein: CASSLGAGGYEKLFF. The rearrangement links TRBV7-9 to TRBJ1-4, with TRBD1 identical over 8 bases. Trimming took 1 base from V and 6 from J; bases not matched to a gene: 4. This CDR3 is built from 15 residues. CDR1 and CDR2 from the germline V gene are SEHNR and FQNEAQ (reference sequence). Full variable domain (rest looked up from reference TRBV7-9 and TRBJ1-4): DTGVSQNPRHKITKRGQNVTFRCDPISEHNRLYWYRQTLGQGPEFLTYFQNEAQLEKSRLLSDRFSAERPKGSFSTLEIQRTEQGDSAMYLCASSLGAGGYEKLFFGSGTQLSVL.

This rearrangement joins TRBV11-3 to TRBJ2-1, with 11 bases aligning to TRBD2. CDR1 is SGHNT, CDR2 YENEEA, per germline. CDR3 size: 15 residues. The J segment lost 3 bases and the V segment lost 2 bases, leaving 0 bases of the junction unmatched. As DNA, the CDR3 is TGTGCCAGCAGCTTAACTAGCGGGAGCTACAATGAGCAGTTCTTC. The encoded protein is CASSLTSGSYNEQFF.

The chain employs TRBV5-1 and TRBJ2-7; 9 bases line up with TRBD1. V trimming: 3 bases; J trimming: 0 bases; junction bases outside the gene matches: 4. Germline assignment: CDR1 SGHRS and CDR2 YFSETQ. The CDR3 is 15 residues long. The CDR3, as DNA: TGCGCCAGCAGCTCAACGGGACAGGGCTCCTACGAGCAGTACTTC. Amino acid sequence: CASSSTGQGSYEQYF.

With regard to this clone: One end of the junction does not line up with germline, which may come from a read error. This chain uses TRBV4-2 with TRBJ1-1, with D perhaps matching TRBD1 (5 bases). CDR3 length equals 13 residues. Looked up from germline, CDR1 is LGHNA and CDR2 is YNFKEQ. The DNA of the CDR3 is TGTGCCAGCAACCAACAGGATGACACTGAAGCTTTCTTT. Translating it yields CASNQQDDTEAFF.

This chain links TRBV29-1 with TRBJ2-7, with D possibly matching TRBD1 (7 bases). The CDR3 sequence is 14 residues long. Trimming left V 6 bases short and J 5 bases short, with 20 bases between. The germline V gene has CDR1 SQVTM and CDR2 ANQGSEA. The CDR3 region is CSVRGAKAGHEQYF. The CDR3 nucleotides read TGCAGCGTCAGGGGGGCCAAGGCTGGCCACGAGCAGTACTTC.

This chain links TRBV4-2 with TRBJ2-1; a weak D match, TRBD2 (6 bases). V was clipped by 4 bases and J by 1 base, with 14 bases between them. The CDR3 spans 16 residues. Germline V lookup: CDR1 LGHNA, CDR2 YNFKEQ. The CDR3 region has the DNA TGTGCCAGCAGCCGGGAACGGGACTTGTCCTACAATGAGCAGTTCTTC. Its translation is CASSRERDLSYNEQFF.

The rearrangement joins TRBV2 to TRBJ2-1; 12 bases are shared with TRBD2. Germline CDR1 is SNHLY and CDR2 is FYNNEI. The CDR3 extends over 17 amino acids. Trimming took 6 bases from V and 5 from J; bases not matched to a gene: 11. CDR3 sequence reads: CASRYSLAGGPHNEQFF. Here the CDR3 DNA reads TGTGCCAGCAGATACTCCCTAGCGGGAGGGCCCCACAATGAGCAGTTCTTC.

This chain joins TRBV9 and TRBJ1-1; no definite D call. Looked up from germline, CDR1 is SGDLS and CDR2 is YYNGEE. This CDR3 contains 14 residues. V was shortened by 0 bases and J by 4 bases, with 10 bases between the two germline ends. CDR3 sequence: CASSVAGLATEAFF. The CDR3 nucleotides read TGTGCCAGCAGCGTAGCAGGATTGGCCACTGAAGCTTTCTTT.